This T cell receptor (beta chain) came from a study of breast tumors, draining lymph nodes, adjacent tissues. CDR3 size: 11 residues. The V gene lost 5 bases and the J gene lost 7 bases, with 6 bases spanning the gap. CDR1 and CDR2 from the germline V gene are MDHEN and SYDVKM. Findings and caveats of the study: The lymph node origin of tumor T cells was framed as consistent with a hypothesis, not demonstrated. Compared with basal-like, luminal-like tumors shared significantly more repertoire with nontumor tissue. Data fit most tumor T cells coming from lymph node, expanding in tumor. Compared with lymph nodes, tumors were less diverse; compared with nontumor tissue, more.

TCRdb ran MiXCR on the multiplex PCR reads and lists one entry per CDR3 protein. The data show over 35,000 distinct CDR3 sequences, around a third seen once. Of note for this clonotype: Its antigen is unidentified.

The sequence was collected from a female donor with breast cancer. Some clones in this sample may be carry-over from other donors' samples. The specimen sequenced was breast tumor tissue. The rearrangement joins TRBV28 to TRBJ1-5; D is undetermined. The CDR3 loop reads CASSREQPQHF. The CDR3, as DNA: TGTGCCAGCAGTAGGGAACAGCCCCAGCATTTT.